This TCR beta chain came from a study of blood T cell repertoires in COVID-19. CDR1 and CDR2 from the germline V gene are SGHTA and FQGNSA. Trimming cost V 5 bases and J 5 bases; bases outside gene matches: 11. This CDR3 is built from 15 residues. Sequencing used immunoSEQ multiplex PCR; TCRdb keeps in-frame clones, though not all of them. This table has some 370,000 clones, around 89% appearing once. The sequence came from a man aged 18 to 30 with active or convalescent COVID-19. V gene TRBV7-2 combines with J gene TRBJ1-1, with 7 bases identical to TRBD1. The sequencing input was peripheral blood. CDR3 region: CASSPEGGRRTEAFF. Written as DNA, the CDR3 is TGTGCCAGCAGCCCGGAAGGGGGCAGGCGGACTGAAGCTTTCTTT.